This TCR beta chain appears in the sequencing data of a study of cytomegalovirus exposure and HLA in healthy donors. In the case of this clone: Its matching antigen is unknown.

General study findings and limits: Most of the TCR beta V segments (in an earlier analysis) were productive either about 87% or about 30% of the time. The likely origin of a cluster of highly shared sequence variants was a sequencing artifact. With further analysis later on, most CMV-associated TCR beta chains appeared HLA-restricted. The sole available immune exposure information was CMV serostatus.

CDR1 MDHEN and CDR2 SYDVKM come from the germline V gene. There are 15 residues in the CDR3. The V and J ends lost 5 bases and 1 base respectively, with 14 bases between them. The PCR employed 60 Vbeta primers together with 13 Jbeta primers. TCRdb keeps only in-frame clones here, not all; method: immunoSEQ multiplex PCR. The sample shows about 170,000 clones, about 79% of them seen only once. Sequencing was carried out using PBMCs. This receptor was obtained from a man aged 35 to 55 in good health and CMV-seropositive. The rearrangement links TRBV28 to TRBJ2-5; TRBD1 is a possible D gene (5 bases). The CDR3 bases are TGTGCCAGCAGTCCTGGGTCCCAGGGCCAAGAGACCCAGTACTTC. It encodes CASSPGSQGQETQYF.